A selection of T cell receptor beta chains follows, all from one sample in a study of blood T cell repertoires in COVID-19. Repertoires were generated with immunoSEQ multiplex PCR, while TCRdb's copy carries only in-frame clones and drops some. The sample has about 230,000 clones; 75% to 85% are singletons. Sequenced material: peripheral blood. The receptors shown here come from a woman younger than 45 with COVID-19, enrolled during active disease. Both conserved end residues are part of each CDR3. D genes are given only for firm matches. Clone size, where shown, is once, few, many, or a class for clones that have expanded.

clone_size j_call v_call cdr3_length d_call cdr3_aa cdr3_nt
- TRBJ2-2 TRBV5-1 15 TRBD1 CASSPVGQGPGELFF TGCGCCAGCAGCCCAGTAGGACAGGGGCCCGGGGAGCTGTTTTTT
- TRBJ1-6 TRBV18 20 TRBD1 CASSPFDTGGRMSYNSPLHF TGTGCCAGCTCACCTTTCGATACAGGGGGCCGAATGTCCTATAATTCACCCCTCCACTTT
few TRBJ1-5 TRBV12-3/TRBV12-4 13 - CASSLLREQPQHF TGTGCCAGCAGTTTATTACGGGAACAGCCCCAGCATTTT
once TRBJ2-4 TRBV19 16 - CASSPAGSPAKNIQYF TGTGCCAGTAGTCCGGCGGGTTCCCCTGCCAAAAACATTCAGTACTTC
- TRBJ1-5 TRBV6-2/TRBV6-3 17 - CASSYPTGPSSFQPQHF TGTGCCAGCAGTTACCCTACAGGGCCGTCTAGTTTTCAGCCCCAGCATTTT
few TRBJ1-5 TRBV20-1 17 TRBD1 CSASIPDRGLRNQPQHF TGCAGTGCTAGTATTCCCGACAGGGGCCTTCGCAATCAGCCCCAGCATTTT
- TRBJ2-7 TRBV10-3 14 - CAISGSGTFYEQYF TGTGCCATCAGTGGATCCGGGACATTCTACGAGCAGTACTTC
few TRBJ1-1 TRBV7-3 13 TRBD1 CASSLTGGTEAFF TGTGCCAGCAGCCTTACAGGGGGCACTGAAGCTTTCTTT
- TRBJ2-7 TRBV4-2 12 TRBD2 CATTSGSYEQYF TGTGCCACGACTAGCGGGTCCTACGAGCAGTACTTC
- TRBJ2-2 TRBV5-1 15 TRBD1 CASSSGQGNTGELFF TGCGCCAGCAGTTCCGGACAGGGGAACACCGGGGAGCTGTTTTTT
few TRBJ2-1 TRBV9 13 - CASSPLAGAGQFF TGTGCCAGCAGCCCACTTGCAGGGGCCGGGCAGTTCTTC
- TRBJ1-1 TRBV5-5 17 TRBD1 CASTLPGQGALSTEAFF TGTGCCAGCACCCTCCCGGGGCAGGGGGCTCTTAGCACTGAAGCTTTCTTT
- TRBJ2-5 TRBV25-1 17 TRBD2 CASSERGGRGRVETQYF TGTGCCAGCAGTGAAAGAGGCGGGAGGGGACGGGTGGAGACCCAGTACTTC
- TRBJ1-3 TRBV7-3 14 - CASSPSSAGNTIYF TGTGCCAGCAGCCCGTCTTCGGCTGGAAACACCATATATTTT
- TRBJ1-6 TRBV27 15 - CASSLYQVYNSPLHF TGTGCCAGCAGTTTATACCAGGTCTATAATTCACCCCTCCACTTT